The clone carrying this T cell receptor (beta chain) was counted many times. Its antigen remains unidentified. The data were taken from a study of T cells in Graves' hyperthyroidism and ophthalmopathy. The study's findings and limits: A model built on 13 V-J features separated ophthalmopathy from stable hyperthyroidism. For ophthalmopathy, model prediction preceded onset by a median roughly 6.5 months. Also found in blood were most expanded thyroid clonotypes above 0.001.

Germline trimming cut 6 bases from V and 7 bases from J; bases unmatched to any gene: 10. This CDR3 spans 15 amino acids. Per germline, CDR1 DFQATT and CDR2 SNEGSKA (reference sequence). The investigators amplified TCR beta CDR3 regions from RNA transcripts. A first-round RT-PCR of the TCR CDR3 used the HTBI primer set. TCRdb redid the calling of the multiplex PCR reads with MiXCR, one entry per CDR3 protein. Among a few hundred thousand distinct CDR3 sequences, around 43% were seen once, and the ten largest hold around two fifths. This sequence was found in an adult woman with Graves' disease, either hyperthyroidism or ophthalmopathy (not recorded which). The chain employs TRBV20-1 and TRBJ1-6, with TRBD1 matching 9 bases. The sample consisted of peripheral blood or thyroid tissue (not recorded which). As DNA, the CDR3 is TGCAGTGCCCCGGTGGGACAGGGTTGGAATTCACCCCTCCACTTT. Amino acid sequence: CSAPVGQGWNSPLHF.